The 13 T cell receptor beta chains below were found in one sample sequenced in a study of OX40 agonist ivuxolimab in advanced cancers. The protocol was immunoSEQ multiplex PCR, while the TCRdb copy is restricted to in-frame clones and leaves out a portion. The repertoire has roughly 56,000 clones, 84% of them found once; the top ten carry around 4.5%. Source: CD4+ or CD8+ T cells sorted from blood, taken in a trial of the OX40 agonist ivuxolimab. These receptors all come from an adult with an advanced solid tumor such as melanoma, head and neck, liver or kidney cancer.

The CDR3 region is CATLPFGPYEQYF. CDR3 sequence (DNA): TGTGCCACTTTGCCCTTTGGGCCCTACGAGCAGTACTTC. The V gene is TRBV5-4, the J gene TRBJ2-7, with D unclear. The germline gives CDR1 SGHNT, CDR2 YYREEE (reference sequence). Trimming took off 9 bases at V and 2 bases at J, with 15 bases between the two ends. The CDR3 runs to 13 residues.

This rearrangement joins TRBV5-1 to TRBJ2-1; 9 positions match TRBD2. J gave up 7 bases and V 3 bases, and 5 bases lay outside the gene matches. This CDR3 is 14 amino acids long. The germline CDR1 and CDR2 sequences are SGHRS and YFSETQ. DNA for the CDR3: TGCGCCAGCAGCTCAGCGGGGGGAAGGAATGAGCAGTTCTTC. Translated: CASSSAGGRNEQFF. The entire variable domain, with the rest obtained from reference TRBV5-1 and TRBJ2-1, is as follows: KAGVTQTPRYLIKTRGQQVTLSCSPISGHRSVSWYQQTPGQGLQFLFEYFSETQRNKGNFPGRFSGRQFSNSRSEMNVSTLELGDSALYLCASSSAGGRNEQFFGPGTRLTVL.

The chain recombines TRBV27 with TRBJ1-6; 9 bases fit TRBD1. The germline V gene has CDR1 MNHEY and CDR2 SMNVEV (reference sequence). The CDR3 runs 16 residues. The V gene end was trimmed by 7 bases and the J gene end by 1 base; junction bases not matched to a gene: 5. CDR3 loop: CASKIDRGSYNSPLHF. CDR3 bases: TGTGCCAGCAAAATCGACAGGGGGTCCTATAATTCACCCCTCCACTTT.

This clone was observed a single time. CDR3 loop: CASRYRDSTTYNEQFF. DNA of the CDR3: TGTGCCAGTAGATACCGGGACAGTACTACCTACAATGAGCAGTTCTTC. This rearrangement joins TRBV19 to TRBJ2-1, with 7 bases matching TRBD1. This CDR3 region has 16 residues. Germline CDR1 is LNHDA and CDR2 is SQIVND (reference sequence). V was clipped by 6 bases and J by 2 bases; unmatched bases: 10.

This clone was seen just once. The CDR3 DNA sequence: TGTGCCAGCAGCTTAGTCCAGCACAGTGCAACTAATGAAAAACTGTTTTTT. Its protein is CASSLVQHSATNEKLFF. This rearrangement joins TRBV7-9 to TRBJ1-4; no clear D gene. The CDR3 is 17 amino acids. Germline V gene data show CDR1 as SEHNR and CDR2 as FQNEAQ (reference sequence). V lost 1 base and J lost 0, with 12 bases in between.

This rearrangement joins TRBV10-1 to TRBJ2-7; 8 bases match TRBD2. This CDR3 is 14 amino acids long. CDR1 is WNHNN, CDR2 SYGVQD, per germline (reference sequence). Trimming removed 5 bases from V and 2 bases from J; junction bases left unmatched: 5. CDR3 amino acids: CASSTGTSPYEQYF. The CDR3 DNA reads as TGCGCCAGCAGTACCGGGACTAGTCCCTACGAGCAGTACTTC.

The chain is built from TRBV6-1 and TRBJ1-5; D call uncertain. Germline lookup yields CDR1 MNHNS and CDR2 SASEGT. V was pared by 3 bases and J by 1 base, with 1 base between. The CDR3 contains 12 residues. The DNA for the CDR3 is TGTGCCAGCAGTGACAGCAATCAGCCCCAGCATTTT. Residues: CASSDSNQPQHF.

This chain joins TRBV6-1 and TRBJ1-3; D is unresolved. The CDR3 spans 15 residues. Germline-derived CDR1 and CDR2 are MNHNS and SASEGT. Trimming removed 6 bases from V and 4 bases from J, with 16 bases in between. CDR3 coding DNA: TGTGCCAGCAGCCCCCGTAGAGGGTCAGGAAACACCATATATTTT. The encoded protein is CASSPRRGSGNTIYF.

The chain employs TRBV30 and TRBJ1-1; D is unresolved. Germline loops: CDR1 GTSNPN, CDR2 SVGIG (reference sequence). Trimming removed 2 bases at V and 5 bases at J, with 9 bases between. The CDR3 runs 12 residues. The CDR3 DNA is TGTGCCTGGAGTAGCGGTAGGACTGAAGCTTTCTTT. Its translation is CAWSSGRTEAFF.

This sequence joins TRBV6-5 and TRBJ1-6; weak D call: TRBD1 (5 bases). Trimming stripped 5 bases from V and 11 bases from J, with 19 bases between. CDR1 is MNHEY, CDR2 SVGAGI, per germline. This CDR3 comprises 15 residues. CDR3 in DNA: TGTGCCAGCAGTCCCACCCGGGACGGAAGGGCACCCCTCCACTTT. Protein product: CASSPTRDGRAPLHF.

This clone showed up just a few times. No DNA is shown, since the ends of the CDR3 on it are uncertain; the CDR3 is the one TCRdb lists. The same CDR3 also results from other DNA sequences found in this sample. The chain uses TRBV28 and TRBJ1-6. CDR1 is MDHEN and CDR2 is SYDVKM in the germline V gene. The CDR3 is 17 residues long, ends included. The CDR3 loop reads CASSSSGPSSYNSPLHF.

The chain has TRBV5-6 and TRBJ2-1; D gene ambiguous. From germline, CDR1 is SGHDT and CDR2 YYEEEE. V lost 0 bases and J 7 bases, leaving 8 bases between the germline ends. The CDR3 has 13 residues. The CDR3 sequence: CASSLVRANEQFF. CDR3 nucleotides: TGTGCCAGCAGCTTGGTAAGGGCGAATGAGCAGTTCTTC. Full variable domain (rest looked up from reference TRBV5-6 and TRBJ2-1): DAGVTQSPTHLIKTRGQQVTLRCSPKSGHDTVSWYQQALGQGPQFIFQYYEEEERQRGNFPDRFSGHQFPNYSSELNVNALLLGDSALYLCASSLVRANEQFFGPGTRLTVL.

This sequence joins TRBV19 and TRBJ1-5; D is perhaps TRBD1 (6 bases). The CDR3 totals 13 residues. In germline, CDR1 is LNHDA, CDR2 SQIVND (reference sequence). V lost 5 bases and J 6 bases, leaving 11 bases between the germline ends. In DNA, the CDR3 is TGTGCCAGTAGTCGGGAAGGGGGTCAGCCCCAGCATTTT. This codes for CASSREGGQPQHF.